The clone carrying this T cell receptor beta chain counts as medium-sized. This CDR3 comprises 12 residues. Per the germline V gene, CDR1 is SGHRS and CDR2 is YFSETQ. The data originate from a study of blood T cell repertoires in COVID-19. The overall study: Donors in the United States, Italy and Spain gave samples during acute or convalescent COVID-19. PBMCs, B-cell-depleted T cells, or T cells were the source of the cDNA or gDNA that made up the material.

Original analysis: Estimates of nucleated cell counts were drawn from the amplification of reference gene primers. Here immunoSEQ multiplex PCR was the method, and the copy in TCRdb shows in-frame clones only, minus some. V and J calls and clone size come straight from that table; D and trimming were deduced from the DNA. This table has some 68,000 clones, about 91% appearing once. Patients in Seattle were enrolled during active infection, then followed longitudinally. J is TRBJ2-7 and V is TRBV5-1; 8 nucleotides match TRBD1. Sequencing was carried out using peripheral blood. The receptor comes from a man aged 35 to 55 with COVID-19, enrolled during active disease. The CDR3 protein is CLSTGVGYEQYF. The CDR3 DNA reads TGCCTCTCGACAGGGGTTGGATACGAGCAGTACTTC. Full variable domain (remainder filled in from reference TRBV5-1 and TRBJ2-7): KAGVTQTPRYLIKTRGQQVTLSCSPISGHRSVSWYQQTPGQGLQFLFEYFSETQRNKGNFPGRFSGRQFSNSRSEMNVSTLELGDSALYLCLSTGVGYEQYFGPGTRLTVT.